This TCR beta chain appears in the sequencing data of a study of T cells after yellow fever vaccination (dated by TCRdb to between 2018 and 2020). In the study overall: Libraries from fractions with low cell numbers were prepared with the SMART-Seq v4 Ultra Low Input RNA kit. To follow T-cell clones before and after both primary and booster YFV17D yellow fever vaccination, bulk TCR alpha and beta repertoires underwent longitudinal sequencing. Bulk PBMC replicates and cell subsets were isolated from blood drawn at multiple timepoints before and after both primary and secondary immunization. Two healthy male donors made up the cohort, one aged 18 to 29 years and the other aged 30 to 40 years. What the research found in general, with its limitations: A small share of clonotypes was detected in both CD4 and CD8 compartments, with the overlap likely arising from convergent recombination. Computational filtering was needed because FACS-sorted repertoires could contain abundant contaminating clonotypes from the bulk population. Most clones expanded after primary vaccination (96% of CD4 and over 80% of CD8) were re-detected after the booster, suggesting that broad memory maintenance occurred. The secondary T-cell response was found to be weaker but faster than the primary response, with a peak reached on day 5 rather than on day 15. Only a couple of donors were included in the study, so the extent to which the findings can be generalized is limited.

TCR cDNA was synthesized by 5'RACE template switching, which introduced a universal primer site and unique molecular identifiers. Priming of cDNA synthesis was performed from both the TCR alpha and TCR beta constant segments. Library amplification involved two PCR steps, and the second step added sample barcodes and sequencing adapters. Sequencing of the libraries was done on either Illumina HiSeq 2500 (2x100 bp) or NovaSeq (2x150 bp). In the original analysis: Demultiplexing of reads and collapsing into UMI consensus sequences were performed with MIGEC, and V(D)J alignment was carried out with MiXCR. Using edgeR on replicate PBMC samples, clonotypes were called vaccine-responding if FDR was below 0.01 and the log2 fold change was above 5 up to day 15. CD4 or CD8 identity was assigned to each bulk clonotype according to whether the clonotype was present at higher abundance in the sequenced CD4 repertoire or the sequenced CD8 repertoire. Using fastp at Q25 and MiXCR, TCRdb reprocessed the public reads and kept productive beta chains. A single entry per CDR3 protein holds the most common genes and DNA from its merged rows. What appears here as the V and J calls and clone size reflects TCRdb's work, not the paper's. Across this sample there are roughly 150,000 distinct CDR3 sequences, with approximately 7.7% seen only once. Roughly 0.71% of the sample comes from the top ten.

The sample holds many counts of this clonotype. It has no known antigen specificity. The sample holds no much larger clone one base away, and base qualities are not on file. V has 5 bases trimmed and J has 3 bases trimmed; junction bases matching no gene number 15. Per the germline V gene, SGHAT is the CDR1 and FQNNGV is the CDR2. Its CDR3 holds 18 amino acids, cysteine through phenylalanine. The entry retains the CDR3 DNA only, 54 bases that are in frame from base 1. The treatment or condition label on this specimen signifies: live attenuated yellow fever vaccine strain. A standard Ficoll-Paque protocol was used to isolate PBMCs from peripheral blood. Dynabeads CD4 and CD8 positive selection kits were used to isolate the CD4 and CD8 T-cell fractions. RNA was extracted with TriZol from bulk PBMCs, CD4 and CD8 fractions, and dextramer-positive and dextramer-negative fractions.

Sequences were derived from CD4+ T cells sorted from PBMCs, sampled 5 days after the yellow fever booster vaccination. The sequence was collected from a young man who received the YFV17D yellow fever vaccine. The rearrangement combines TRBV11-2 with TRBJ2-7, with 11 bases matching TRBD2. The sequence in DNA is TGTGCCAGCAGCCGCGCACCGGCTACTAGCGGGAGTTACTACGAGCAGTACTTC. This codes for CASSRAPATSGSYYEQYF.